Presented here are 28 T cell receptor beta chains from one specimen sequenced in a study of CD8 T cells in Susac syndrome (dated by TCRdb to the late 2010s). The library was produced with the immunoSEQ multiplex PCR assay. RNA was extracted with the RNeasy kit and roughly 0.45 to 1 ug was reverse transcribed using random hexamers. The public sequencing data were trimmed at Q25 with fastp and processed into clonotypes with MiXCR by TCRdb, which kept only in-frame beta chains. Rows with a matching CDR3 protein are joined into one entry that keeps the most common DNA and genes. This sample lists over 150,000 distinct CDR3 sequences; approximately 94% were detected once. Jointly, the top ten make up 0.09% to 0.095% of the sample. Sample: CD4+ T cells from PBMCs. The receptors shown here come from a human donor with multiple sclerosis.

This clonotype was observed a single time. The CDR3 is CASSQPPRTGELFF. DNA of the CDR3: TGTGCCAGCAGCCAACCCCCCAGAACCGGGGAGCTGTTTTTT. J is TRBJ2-2 and V is TRBV4-2; D gene unclear. V lost 2 bases to trimming and J lost 5 bases, with 9 bases between them. CDR3 length equals 14 residues. Germline V gene lookup returns CDR1 LGHNA and CDR2 YNFKEQ.

The V gene is TRBV9, the J gene TRBJ2-2; TRBD2 agrees at 7 bases. V trimming: 3 bases; J trimming: 5 bases; junction bases outside the gene matches: 13. CDR3 length equals 17 residues. The germline V gene encodes CDR1 SGDLS and CDR2 YYNGEE. The CDR3 sequence: CASSGWVGPGGTGELFF. The CDR3 coding sequence is TGTGCCAGCAGCGGATGGGTGGGCCCCGGGGGGACCGGGGAGCTGTTTTTT.

The sample holds a few counts of this clonotype. The chain combines TRBV10-3 with TRBJ1-1; D is unclear. Trimming left V 11 bases short and J 2 bases short, with 15 bases between. CDR3 length equals 13 residues. Germline V gene lookup returns CDR1 ENHRY and CDR2 SYGVKD. CDR3 nucleotide sequence: TGTGCCCTCTCCTGGGGAGAAAACACTGAAGCTTTCTTT. This encodes CALSWGENTEAFF.

The chain is built from TRBV5-4 and TRBJ1-6, with D possibly matching TRBD1 (6 bases). Deletions cut 4 bases from V and 0 bases from J, with 14 bases between. This CDR3 contains 17 residues. In germline, CDR1 is SGHNT, CDR2 YYREEE (reference sequence). The chain's CDR3 is CASSVDRVSSYNSPLHF. CDR3 nucleotide sequence: TGTGCCAGCAGCGTGGACAGAGTGAGCTCCTATAATTCACCCCTCCACTTT. The variable domain in full, with the rest retrieved from reference TRBV5-4 and TRBJ1-6, is ETGVTQSPTHLIKTRGQQVTLRCSSQSGHNTVSWYQQALGQGPQFIFQYYREEENGRGNFPPRFSGLQFPNYSSELNVNALELDDSALYLCASSVDRVSSYNSPLHFGNGTRLTVT.

The rearrangement joins TRBV19 to TRBJ1-5, with no clear D. The germline V gene encodes CDR1 LNHDA and CDR2 SQIVND (reference sequence). Deletions cut 2 bases from V and 4 bases from J, with 12 bases between. The CDR3 contains 15 residues. The CDR3, as DNA: TGTGCCAGTAGTATAATCCACAGTAGAAATCAGCCCCAGCATTTT. This translates into CASSIIHSRNQPQHF.

The rearrangement uses TRBV27 and TRBJ1-6; no clear D. Germline CDR1 and CDR2: MNHEY and SMNVEV (reference sequence). The V and J ends lost 7 bases and 0 bases respectively, with 7 bases between them. The CDR3 sequence is 14 residues long. Here the CDR3 reads CASMATSYNSPLHF. CDR3 coding DNA: TGTGCCAGCATGGCAACCTCCTATAATTCACCCCTCCACTTT.

This clonotype has a single count. The chain joins TRBV5-1 to TRBJ2-1; TRBD2 matches 11 bases. The CDR3 loop spans 15 amino acids. V trimming: 5 bases; J trimming: 4 bases; junction bases outside the gene matches: 5. Germline CDR1 is SGHRS and CDR2 is YFSETQ. The CDR3 DNA is TGCGCCAGCAGAACCACTAGCGGGAGTTACAATGAGCAGTTCTTC. Its translation is CASRTTSGSYNEQFF.

In this sample, this clonotype turned up once. The chain uses TRBV4-1 and TRBJ2-2; either TRBD1 or TRBD2 may fit D (6 bases each). This CDR3 has 16 amino acids. V lost 1 base to trimming and J lost 7 bases, with 16 bases between them. The V gene's germline CDR1 is MGHRA and CDR2 YSYEKL. CDR3 in DNA: TGCGCCAGCAGCCAAGCCCTCCGGGGGCGGGGCGGGGAGCTGTTTTTT. Translation gives CASSQALRGRGGELFF.

This chain links TRBV19 with TRBJ1-1, with D possibly matching TRBD1 (5 bases). Germline V gene sequence: CDR1 LNHDA, CDR2 SQIVND (reference sequence). The CDR3 is 14 amino acids. V shed 1 base and J shed 1 base, with 7 bases lying between them. CDR3 nucleotide sequence: TGTGCCAGTAGTATAGGGACACCGAACACTGAAGCTTTCTTT. It translates to CASSIGTPNTEAFF.

V usage is TRBV7-2 and J usage is TRBJ1-1; D may be TRBD1 (5 bases). The CDR3 has 15 residues. With 5 bases removed from V and 4 bases from J, the gap between germline ends came to 17 bases. Germline CDR1 reads SGHTA; CDR2 reads FQGNSA. The CDR3 coding sequence is TGTGCCAGCAGCCCCCGCGGGACGGTGACCACTGAAGCTTTCTTT. Translated: CASSPRGTVTTEAFF.

The rearrangement joins TRBV2 to TRBJ2-5, with 12 bases aligning to TRBD2. V lost 2 bases, J lost 5 bases, and 9 bases stayed unmatched. The CDR3 totals 17 residues. The V gene's germline CDR1 is SNHLY and CDR2 FYNNEI. CDR3 loop: CASSEPQTSGSRETQYF. DNA for the CDR3: TGTGCCAGCAGTGAACCCCAGACTAGCGGGAGTAGGGAGACCCAGTACTTC. The full variable domain, rest sourced from reference TRBV2 and TRBJ2-5, is EPEVTQTPSHQVTQMGQEVILRCVPISNHLYFYWYRQILGQKVEFLVSFYNNEISEKSEIFDDQFSVERPDGSNFTLKIRSTKLEDSAMYFCASSEPQTSGSRETQYFGPGTRLLVL.

The chain carries TRBV29-1 and TRBJ1-2; TRBD1 matches at 12 bases. Unmatched junction bases numbered 9, after V lost 5 bases and J lost 5 bases. The CDR3 consists of 15 residues. The germline V gene encodes CDR1 SQVTM and CDR2 ANQGSEA. CDR3 in amino acids: CSVYRDRGQGYGYTF. The CDR3 DNA reads TGCAGCGTTTACCGGGACAGGGGGCAAGGGTATGGCTACACCTTC.

This chain links TRBV5-4 with TRBJ2-2, with TRBD2 identical over 7 bases. J lost 2 bases, V lost 4 bases, and 8 bases had no gene match. The CDR3 runs to 16 residues. Germline V lookup: CDR1 SGHNT, CDR2 YYREEE (reference sequence). The CDR3 spells CASSHIAGKNTGELFF. The DNA for the CDR3 is TGTGCCAGCAGCCATATAGCGGGCAAAAACACCGGGGAGCTGTTTTTT.

The rearrangement uses TRBV6-1 and TRBJ2-5; no clear D gene. CDR1 is MNHNS, CDR2 SASEGT, per germline. The CDR3 extends over 13 amino acids. The V end lost 2 bases, the J end lost 2 bases, and 6 bases lay between the germline ends. Here the CDR3 DNA reads TGTGCCAGCAGTGAAACGGAACAAGAGACCCAGTACTTC. As protein: CASSETEQETQYF.

This clonotype was observed a handful of times. V is TRBV30 and J is TRBJ2-7; D is perhaps TRBD2 (6 bases). The CDR3 consists of 13 residues. Trimming removed 2 bases at V and 3 bases at J, with 11 bases between. Germline CDR1 reads GTSNPN; CDR2 reads SVGIG (reference sequence). CDR3 nucleotide sequence: TGTGCCTGGAGTCCATCCGGGGGCTACGAGCAGTACTTC. Its protein is CAWSPSGGYEQYF.

J is TRBJ2-1 and V is TRBV30; D gene ambiguous. V was clipped by 0 bases and J by 3 bases, with 9 bases between them. The V gene's germline CDR1 is GTSNPN and CDR2 SVGIG (reference sequence). This CDR3 contains 14 residues. CDR3: CAWSVGGIYNEQFF. CDR3 nucleotide sequence: TGTGCCTGGAGTGTTGGCGGTATCTACAATGAGCAGTTCTTC. Full variable domain (outside the CDR3, taken from reference TRBV30 and TRBJ2-1): SQTIHQWPATLVQPVGSPLSLECTVEGTSNPNLYWYRQAAGRGLQLLFYSVGIGQISSEVPQNLSASRPQDRQFILSSKKLLLSDSGFYLCAWSVGGIYNEQFFGPGTRLTVL.

The chain links TRBV18 to TRBJ1-6; D gene unclear. This CDR3 has 16 residues. CDR1 and CDR2 (germline): KGHSH, LQKENI. V was trimmed by 2 bases and J by 7 bases, leaving 15 bases between them. The CDR3 here is CASSPSTAVLNSPLHF. The CDR3 DNA follows: TGTGCCAGCTCACCAAGTACGGCAGTCCTAAATTCACCCCTCCACTTT.

This rearrangement joins TRBV7-8 to TRBJ1-2; 8 bases map to TRBD1. This CDR3 has 19 residues. Germline V gene sequence: CDR1 SGHVS, CDR2 FQNEAQ. V lost 5 bases and J lost 4; bases outside the gene matches: 21. The CDR3 here is CASSPRQKTGGTLPYGYTF. The DNA of the CDR3 is TGTGCCAGCAGCCCGCGGCAGAAAACAGGGGGTACCCTCCCCTATGGCTACACCTTC.

This clonotype showed up just once. This rearrangement joins TRBV25-1 to TRBJ2-1; TRBD1 aligns across 7 bases. V lost 4 bases and J lost 10; bases outside the gene matches: 4. The CDR3 has 12 residues. The germline V gene has CDR1 MGHDK and CDR2 SYGVNS. CDR3 region: CASSVGGREQFF. DNA for the CDR3: TGTGCCAGCAGTGTAGGGGGCAGGGAGCAGTTCTTC.

The DNA for the CDR3 is TGTGCCATCAGTGGGACAGGGTTCACCTACGAGCAGTACTTC. Translation: CAISGTGFTYEQYF. The chain uses TRBV10-3 and TRBJ2-7; TRBD1 matches at 8 bases. CDR1 and CDR2 from the germline V gene are ENHRY and SYGVKD. The length of the CDR3 is 14 residues. The V segment lost 4 bases and the J segment 2 bases; nucleotides outside the gene matches: 4.

This chain connects TRBV7-2 to TRBJ2-3, with TRBD2 as a possible D gene (5 bases). The CDR3 covers 12 residues. Germline assignment: CDR1 SGHTA and CDR2 FQGNSA. V dropped 5 bases and J dropped 8 bases, with 11 bases sitting between them. The CDR3 here is CASSIQRGTQYF. Here the CDR3 DNA reads TGTGCCAGCAGCATCCAACGGGGTACGCAGTATTTT.

The rearrangement joins TRBV5-1 to TRBJ1-1; no reliable D call. V was cut by 1 base and J by 0 bases, with 7 bases left in between. The CDR3 consists of 14 residues. Per the germline V gene, CDR1 is SGHRS and CDR2 is YFSETQ. CDR3 coding DNA: TGCGCCAGCAGCTTGTCTCCGTTGAACACTGAAGCTTTCTTT. Protein: CASSLSPLNTEAFF.

The J gene is TRBJ2-3, the V gene TRBV3-1; a possible D gene is TRBD2 (5 bases). In germline, CDR1 is LGHDT, CDR2 YNNKEL (reference sequence). The CDR3 is made up of 14 amino acids. The ends were cut back, 5 bases at V and 6 bases at J, with 15 bases in the middle. DNA of the CDR3: TGTGCCAGCAGCACATCCGGGGTTTCGGATACGCAGTATTTT. Residues: CASSTSGVSDTQYF.

The rearrangement links TRBV28 to TRBJ1-5; 10 positions match TRBD1. CDR1 and CDR2 from the germline V gene are MDHEN and SYDVKM. The V and J ends lost 8 bases and 4 bases, in that order; junction bases with no gene match: 8. This CDR3 spans 15 amino acids. CDR3 in DNA: TGTGCCAGCTCCGGGTGGGGACAGGGGAATCAGCCCCAGCATTTT. The encoded protein is CASSGWGQGNQPQHF.

The chain employs TRBV24-1 and TRBJ2-5; a possible D gene is TRBD1 (5 bases). Trimming shortened V by 6 bases and J by 5 bases, and 18 bases separated the two germline ends. The germline gives CDR1 KGHDR, CDR2 SFDVKD. The CDR3 sequence is 15 residues long. CDR3 nucleotide sequence: TGTGCCACCAGTCAGACCAAGCAGGGCTGGGAGACCCAGTACTTC. Encoded protein: CATSQTKQGWETQYF.

The rearrangement joins TRBV18 to TRBJ1-1, with 7 bases fitting TRBD1. The CDR3 covers 15 residues. V trimming: 4 bases; J trimming: 1 base; junction bases outside the gene matches: 6. CDR1 is KGHSH, CDR2 LQKENI, per germline. In nucleotides, the CDR3 is TGTGCCAGCTCACGAACCGGGACAGCGAACACTGAAGCTTTCTTT. As protein: CASSRTGTANTEAFF.

This sequence joins TRBV3-1 and TRBJ2-7; no clear D gene. There are 13 residues in the CDR3. Germline V gene sequence: CDR1 LGHDT, CDR2 YNNKEL (reference sequence). Trimming removed 1 base at V and 4 bases at J, with 8 bases between. The CDR3 bases are TGTGCCAGCAGCCAAGGGGCAGGTTACGAGCAGTACTTC. Translated, it gives CASSQGAGYEQYF.

The chain couples TRBV6-2 or TRBV6-3 to TRBJ1-5, with TRBD1 identical over 10 bases. The CDR3 has 16 amino acids. Germline CDR1 and CDR2: MNHEY and SVGEGT. V was clipped by 5 bases and J by 1 base; unmatched bases: 5. The CDR3 loop reads CASSQRQGASNQPQHF. The CDR3 DNA is TGTGCCAGCAGTCAGAGACAGGGGGCAAGCAATCAGCCCCAGCATTTT.